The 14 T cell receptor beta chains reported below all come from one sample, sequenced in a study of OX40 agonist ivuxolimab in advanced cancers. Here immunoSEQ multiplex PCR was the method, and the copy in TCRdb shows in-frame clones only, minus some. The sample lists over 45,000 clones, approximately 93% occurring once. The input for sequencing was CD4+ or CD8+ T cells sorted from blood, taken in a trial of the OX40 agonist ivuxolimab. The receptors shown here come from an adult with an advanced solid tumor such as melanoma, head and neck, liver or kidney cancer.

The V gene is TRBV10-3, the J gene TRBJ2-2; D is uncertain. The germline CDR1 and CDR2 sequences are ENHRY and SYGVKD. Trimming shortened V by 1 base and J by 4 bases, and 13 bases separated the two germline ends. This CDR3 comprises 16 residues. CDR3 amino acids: CAISEFEQLGTGELFF. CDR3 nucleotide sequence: TGTGCCATCAGTGAGTTTGAACAGCTTGGCACCGGGGAGCTGTTTTTT.

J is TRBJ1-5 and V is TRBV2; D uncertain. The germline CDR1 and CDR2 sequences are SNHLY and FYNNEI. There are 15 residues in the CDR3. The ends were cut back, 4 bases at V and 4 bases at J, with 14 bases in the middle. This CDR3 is CASSVGVEGNQPQHF. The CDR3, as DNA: TGTGCCAGCAGTGTTGGCGTGGAAGGGAATCAGCCCCAGCATTTT.

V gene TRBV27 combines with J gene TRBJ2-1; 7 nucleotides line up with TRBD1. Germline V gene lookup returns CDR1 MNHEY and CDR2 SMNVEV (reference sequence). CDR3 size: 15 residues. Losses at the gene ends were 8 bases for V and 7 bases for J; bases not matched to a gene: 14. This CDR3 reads CASGSPGGFVNEQFF. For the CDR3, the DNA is TGTGCCAGCGGGTCCCCAGGGGGATTTGTAAATGAGCAGTTCTTC.

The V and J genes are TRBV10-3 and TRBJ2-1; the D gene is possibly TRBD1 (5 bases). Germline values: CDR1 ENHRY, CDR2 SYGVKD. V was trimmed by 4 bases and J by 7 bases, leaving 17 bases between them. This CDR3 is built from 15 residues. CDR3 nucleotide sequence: TGTGCCATCAGTGGGTATTGGGCCGACAGTAATGAGCAGTTCTTC. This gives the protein CAISGYWADSNEQFF.

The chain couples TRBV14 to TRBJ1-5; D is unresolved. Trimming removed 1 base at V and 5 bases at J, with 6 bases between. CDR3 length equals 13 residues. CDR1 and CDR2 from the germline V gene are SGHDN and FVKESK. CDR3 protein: CASSQAIHQPQHF. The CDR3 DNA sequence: TGTGCCAGCAGCCAAGCCATACATCAGCCCCAGCATTTT.

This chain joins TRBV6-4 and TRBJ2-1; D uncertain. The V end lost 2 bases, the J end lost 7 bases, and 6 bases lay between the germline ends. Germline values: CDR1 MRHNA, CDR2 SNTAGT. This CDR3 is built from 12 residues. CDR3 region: CASSDGGNEQFF. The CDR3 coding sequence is TGTGCCAGCAGTGACGGTGGGAATGAGCAGTTCTTC.

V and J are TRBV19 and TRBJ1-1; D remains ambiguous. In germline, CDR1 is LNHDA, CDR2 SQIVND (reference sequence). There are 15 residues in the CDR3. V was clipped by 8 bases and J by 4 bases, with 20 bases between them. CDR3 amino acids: CASFGLRGLGTEAFF. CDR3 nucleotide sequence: TGTGCCAGTTTTGGCCTTAGAGGGCTGGGCACTGAAGCTTTCTTT.

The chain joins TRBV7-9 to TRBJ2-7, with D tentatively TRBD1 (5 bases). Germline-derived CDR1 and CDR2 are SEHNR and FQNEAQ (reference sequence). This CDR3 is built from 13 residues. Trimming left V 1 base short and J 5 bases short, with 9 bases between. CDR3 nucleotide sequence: TGTGCCAGCAGCTTAGGACAGCCCGACGAGCAGTACTTC. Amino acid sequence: CASSLGQPDEQYF.

In DNA, the CDR3 is TGTGCCAGCAGTTTATTGGGTAACCCGACCTACGAGCAGTACTTC. Amino acid sequence: CASSLLGNPTYEQYF. J is TRBJ2-7 and V is TRBV27; no clear D. The V end lost 1 base, the J end lost 2 bases, and 12 bases lay between the germline ends. This CDR3 has 15 residues. CDR1 is MNHEY and CDR2 is SMNVEV in the germline V gene (reference sequence).

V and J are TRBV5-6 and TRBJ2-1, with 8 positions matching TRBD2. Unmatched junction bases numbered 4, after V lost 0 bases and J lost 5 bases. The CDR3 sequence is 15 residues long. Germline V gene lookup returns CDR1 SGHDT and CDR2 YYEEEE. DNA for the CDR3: TGTGCCAGCAGCTTGGTGGGACTAGTACACAATGAGCAGTTCTTC. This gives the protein CASSLVGLVHNEQFF.

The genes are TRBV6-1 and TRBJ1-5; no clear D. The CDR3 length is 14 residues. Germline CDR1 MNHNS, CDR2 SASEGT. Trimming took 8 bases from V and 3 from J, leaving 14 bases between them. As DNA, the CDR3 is TGTGCCAGCCTGGACGGCTGGTCCAATCAGCCCCAGCATTTT. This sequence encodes CASLDGWSNQPQHF.

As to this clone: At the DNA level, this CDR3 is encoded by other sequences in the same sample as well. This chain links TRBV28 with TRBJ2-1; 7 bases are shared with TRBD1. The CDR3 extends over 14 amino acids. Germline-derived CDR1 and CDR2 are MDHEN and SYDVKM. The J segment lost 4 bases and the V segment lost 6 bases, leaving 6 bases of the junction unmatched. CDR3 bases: TGTGCCAGCAGGGGACAGTCTCCGTACAATGAGCAGTTCTTC. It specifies CASRGQSPYNEQFF.

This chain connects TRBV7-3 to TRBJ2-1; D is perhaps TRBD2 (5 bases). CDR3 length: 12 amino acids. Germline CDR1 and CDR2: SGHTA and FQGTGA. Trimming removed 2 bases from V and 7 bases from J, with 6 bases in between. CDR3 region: CASSLGRNEQFF. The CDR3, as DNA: TGTGCCAGCAGCTTAGGGAGAAATGAGCAGTTCTTC.

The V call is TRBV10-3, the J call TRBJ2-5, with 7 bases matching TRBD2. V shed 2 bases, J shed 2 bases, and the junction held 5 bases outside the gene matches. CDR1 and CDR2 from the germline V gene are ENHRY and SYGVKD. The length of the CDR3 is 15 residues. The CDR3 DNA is TGTGCCATCAGTGAGAGGGAGGGCACTCAAGAGACCCAGTACTTC. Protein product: CAISEREGTQETQYF.